This entry lists 5 T cell receptor beta chains sequenced from one sample in a study of blood T cell repertoires in COVID-19 (dated by TCRdb to about 2020). Libraries came from the immunoSEQ multiplex PCR assay. The immuneACCESS repertoire file appears here via TCRdb, limited to in-frame rearrangements. These files lack a portion of the clones; in checked studies, under half of the deficit traces to unresolved V genes, and the cause of the others is not known. For this sample the table gives 350,000 to 500,000 clones, of which over 75% were detected only once. The ten largest account for around 1.5% of the sample. The sample comprised PBMCs or T cells enriched from blood (not recorded which). The receptors here all came from a woman aged 18-35 years who had been exposed to COVID-19.

This chain links TRBV18 with TRBJ1-5; no clear D gene. The CDR3 contains 13 residues. The germline CDR1 and CDR2 sequences are KGHSH and LQKENI. V lost 3 bases and J 6 bases, leaving 9 bases between the germline ends. Here the CDR3 DNA reads TGTGCCAGCTCACCTGAATACACTCAGCCCCAGCATTTT. Its protein is CASSPEYTQPQHF.

The chain recombines TRBV6-5 with TRBJ2-4, with 12 bases lining up with TRBD1. The germline V gene has CDR1 MNHEY and CDR2 SVGAGI. The CDR3 totals 14 residues. Trimming removed 8 bases from V and 7 bases from J; junction bases left unmatched: 6. CDR3 nucleotide sequence: TGTGCCAGCGAAGCGGGACAGGGGGCGAACATTCAGTACTTC. This sequence encodes CASEAGQGANIQYF.

The chain employs TRBV19 and TRBJ1-2, with 9 positions matching TRBD1. The CDR3 runs 17 residues. V shed 5 bases, J shed 3 bases, and the junction held 13 bases outside the gene matches. CDR1 LNHDA and CDR2 SQIVND come from the germline V gene (reference sequence). CDR3 nucleotides: TGTGCCAGTAGTCAAAACCCCGGGACAGGGAGGGACTATGGCTACACCTTC. Its translation is CASSQNPGTGRDYGYTF.

V usage is TRBV10-3 and J usage is TRBJ2-1; TRBD1 aligns across 9 bases. J lost 1 base, V lost 4 bases, and 2 bases had no gene match. This CDR3 contains 15 residues. Per germline, CDR1 ENHRY and CDR2 SYGVKD. The CDR3 loop is CAISGGQGSYNEQFF. In DNA, the CDR3 is TGTGCCATCAGTGGGGGACAGGGATCCTACAATGAGCAGTTCTTC.

This clone has a handful of counts. The chain carries TRBV30 and TRBJ1-2, with D perhaps matching TRBD1 (5 bases). CDR3 length: 13 residues. Germline-derived CDR1 and CDR2 are GTSNPN and SVGIG (reference sequence). Trimming pared 3 bases from V and 4 bases from J, leaving 12 bases between. Here the CDR3 reads CAWSGGPFYGYTF. CDR3 in DNA: TGTGCCTGGAGCGGGGGTCCCTTCTATGGCTACACCTTC. The whole variable domain, filled in from reference TRBV30 and TRBJ1-2, reads SQTIHQWPATLVQPVGSPLSLECTVEGTSNPNLYWYRQAAGRGLQLLFYSVGIGQISSEVPQNLSASRPQDRQFILSSKKLLLSDSGFYLCAWSGGPFYGYTFGSGTRLTVV.